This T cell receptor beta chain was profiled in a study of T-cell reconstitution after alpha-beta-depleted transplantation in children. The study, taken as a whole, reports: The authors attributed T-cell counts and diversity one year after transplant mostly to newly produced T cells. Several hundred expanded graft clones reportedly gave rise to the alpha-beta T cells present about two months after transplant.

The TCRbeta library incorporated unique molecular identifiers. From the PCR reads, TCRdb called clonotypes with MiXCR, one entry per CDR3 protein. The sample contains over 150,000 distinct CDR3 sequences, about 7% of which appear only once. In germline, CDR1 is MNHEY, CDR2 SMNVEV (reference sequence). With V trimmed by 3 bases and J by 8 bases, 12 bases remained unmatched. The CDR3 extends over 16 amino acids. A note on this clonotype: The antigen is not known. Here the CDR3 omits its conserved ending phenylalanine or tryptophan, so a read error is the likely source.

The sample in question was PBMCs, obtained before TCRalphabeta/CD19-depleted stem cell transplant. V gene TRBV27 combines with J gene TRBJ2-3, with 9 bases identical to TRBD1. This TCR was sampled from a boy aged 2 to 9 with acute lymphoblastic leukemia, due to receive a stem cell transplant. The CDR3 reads CASSLGDREVKGTQYL. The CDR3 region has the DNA TGTGCCAGCAGTTTGGGGGACAGGGAGGTTAAGGGTACGCAGTATCTT.